What follows are 10 T cell receptor beta chains derived from one specimen sequenced in a study of shared clonotypes between healthy human individuals. This table comes from immunoSEQ multiplex PCR, and its TCRdb copy is limited to in-frame clones, with some not included. The sample lists some 1,600,000 clones; approximately 98% were seen once. Sequenced sample: naive CD4+ T cells sorted from blood. Subset reported: CD45RA+ positively selected. The receptor set was obtained from a man aged 30 to 45 in good health.

The chain combines TRBV13 with TRBJ2-1, with no clear D. V lost 6 bases and J lost 0, with 12 bases in between. CDR3 length: 15 amino acids. The germline gives CDR1 PRHDT, CDR2 FYEKMQ (reference sequence). In DNA, the CDR3 is TGTGCCAGCAGGCCAGCCAAGAGCTCCTACAATGAGCAGTTCTTC. It translates to CASRPAKSSYNEQFF.

J is TRBJ2-2 and V is TRBV25-1, with 8 bases matching TRBD1. The CDR3 totals 16 residues. The junction had 3 bases not matched to a gene; V was cut back by 2 bases and J by 1 base. Germline CDR1 reads MGHDK; CDR2 reads SYGVNS. DNA of the CDR3: TGTGCCAGCAGTGAACAGGGGGCGCGGAACACCGGGGAGCTGTTTTTT. Protein sequence: CASSEQGARNTGELFF.

The rearrangement joins TRBV28 to TRBJ2-7, with D tentatively TRBD1 (6 bases). The V end was cut by 4 bases, the J end by 5 bases, with 18 bases between. The CDR3 has 15 residues. Germline-derived CDR1 and CDR2 are MDHEN and SYDVKM. CDR3 protein: CASSYIQGVYDEQYF. The CDR3 DNA reads TGTGCCAGCAGTTACATACAGGGAGTGTACGACGAGCAGTACTTC.

This clone was observed a handful of times. This chain connects TRBV30 to TRBJ1-2; D gene unclear. The CDR3 extends over 14 amino acids. Germline CDR1 and CDR2: GTSNPN and SVGIG (reference sequence). Trimming took off 5 bases at V and 0 bases at J, with 13 bases between the two ends. CDR3 nucleotide sequence: TGTGCCTGGGTGCCGAGGCCAGCTAACTATGGCTACACCTTC. The encoded protein is CAWVPRPANYGYTF.

V and J are TRBV28 and TRBJ2-4, with D perhaps matching TRBD2 (6 bases). This CDR3 is built from 16 residues. Germline CDR1 reads MDHEN; CDR2 reads SYDVKM. V lost 3 bases, J lost 0 bases, and 12 bases lay in between. This CDR3 is CASSLAGLGAKNIQYF. CDR3 in DNA: TGTGCCAGCAGTTTGGCGGGATTAGGAGCCAAAAACATTCAGTACTTC.

The chain employs TRBV9 and TRBJ2-2; no clear D gene. Deletions cut 2 bases from V and 6 bases from J, with 23 bases between. Looked up from germline, CDR1 is SGDLS and CDR2 is YYNGEE. CDR3 length: 18 amino acids. In nucleotides, the CDR3 is TGTGCCAGCAGCGTCGGACCCCCGAGTAGTGGAAGATCCGGGGAGCTGTTTTTT. Protein product: CASSVGPPSSGRSGELFF.

The rearrangement joins TRBV7-2 to TRBJ2-7; weak D call: TRBD1 (5 bases). There are 15 residues in the CDR3. Trimming took off 2 bases at V and 3 bases at J, with 14 bases between the two ends. Germline-derived CDR1 and CDR2 are SGHTA and FQGNSA. For the CDR3, the DNA is TGTGCCAGCAGCTTAAGGGGTAGAAAAATCTACGAGCAGTACTTC. Encoded protein: CASSLRGRKIYEQYF. Full variable domain (missing parts from reference TRBV7-2 and TRBJ2-7): GAGVSQSPSNKVTEKGKDVELRCDPISGHTALYWYRQSLGQGLEFLIYFQGNSAPDKSGLPSDRFSAERTGGSVSTLTIQRTQQEDSAVYLCASSLRGRKIYEQYFGPGTRLTVT.

CDR3 sequence (DNA): TGTGCCAGTAGTCCAGTAATATACACCGGGGAGCTGTTTTTT. Its translation: CASSPVIYTGELFF. This chain connects TRBV19 to TRBJ2-2; D gene unclear. V was cut by 5 bases and J by 3 bases, with 10 bases left in between. CDR1 and CDR2 from the germline V gene are LNHDA and SQIVND (reference sequence). The CDR3 covers 14 residues.

This CDR3 is CVRSFGQSHSYEQYF. Here the CDR3 DNA reads TGTGTCAGAAGCTTCGGACAAAGCCATTCCTACGAGCAGTACTTC. The chain combines TRBV7-5 with TRBJ2-7; the listed D gene, TRBD1, was not tested against the DNA. TRBV7-5 is an annotated pseudogene. This CDR3 is 15 amino acids long.

A word on this clone: Different DNA sequences within this sample yield the same CDR3. The chain has TRBV18 and TRBJ2-1; D is undetermined. This CDR3 comprises 11 residues. V dropped 2 bases and J dropped 10 bases, with 6 bases sitting between them. Germline CDR1 is KGHSH and CDR2 is LQKENI. CDR3 DNA sequence: TGTGCCAGCTCACCAGGGAACGAGCAGTTCTTC. This codes for CASSPGNEQFF. Looking up the rest from reference TRBV18 and TRBJ2-1 gives the full variable domain: NAGVMQNPRHLVRRRGQEARLRCSPMKGHSHVYWYRQLPEEGLKFMVYLQKENIIDESGMPKERFSAEFPKEGPSILRIQQVVRGDSAAYFCASSPGNEQFFGPGTRLTVL.